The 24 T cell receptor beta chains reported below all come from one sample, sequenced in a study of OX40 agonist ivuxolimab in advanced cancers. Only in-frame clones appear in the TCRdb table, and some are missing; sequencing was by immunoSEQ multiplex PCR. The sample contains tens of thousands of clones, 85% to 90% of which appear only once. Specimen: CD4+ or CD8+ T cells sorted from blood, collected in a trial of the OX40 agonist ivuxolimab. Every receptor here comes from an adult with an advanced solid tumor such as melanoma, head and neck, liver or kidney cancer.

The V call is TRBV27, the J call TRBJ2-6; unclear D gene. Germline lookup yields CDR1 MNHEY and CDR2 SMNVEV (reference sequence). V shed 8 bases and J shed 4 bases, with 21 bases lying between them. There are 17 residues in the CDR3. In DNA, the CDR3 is TGTGCCAGCTCGGCAGGACGGCTCCTTGCGGGGGCCAACGTCCTGACTTTC. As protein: CASSAGRLLAGANVLTF.

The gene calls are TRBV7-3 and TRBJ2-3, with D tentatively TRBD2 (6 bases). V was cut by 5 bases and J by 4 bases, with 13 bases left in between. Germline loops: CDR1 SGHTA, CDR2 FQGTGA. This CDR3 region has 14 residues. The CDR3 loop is CASSPNGGPDTQYF. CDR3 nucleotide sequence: TGTGCCAGCAGCCCCAACGGGGGTCCAGATACGCAGTATTTT.

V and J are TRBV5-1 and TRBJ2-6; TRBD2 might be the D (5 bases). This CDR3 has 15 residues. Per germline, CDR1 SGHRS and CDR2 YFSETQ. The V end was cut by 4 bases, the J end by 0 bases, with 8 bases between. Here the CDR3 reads CASSPGSSGANVLTF. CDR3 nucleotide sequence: TGCGCCAGCAGCCCGGGGAGCTCTGGGGCCAACGTCCTGACTTTC.

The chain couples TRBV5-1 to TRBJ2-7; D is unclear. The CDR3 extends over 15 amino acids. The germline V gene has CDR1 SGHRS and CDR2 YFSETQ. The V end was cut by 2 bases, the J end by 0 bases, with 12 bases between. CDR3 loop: CASSFLPESSYEQYF. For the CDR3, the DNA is TGCGCCAGCAGCTTCTTGCCTGAAAGCTCCTACGAGCAGTACTTC.

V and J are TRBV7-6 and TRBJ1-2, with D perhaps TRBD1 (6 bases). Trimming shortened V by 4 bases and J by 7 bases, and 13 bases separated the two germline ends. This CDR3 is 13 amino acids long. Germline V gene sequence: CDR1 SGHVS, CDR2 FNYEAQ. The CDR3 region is CASSYNRDSGYTF. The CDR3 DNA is TGTGCCAGCAGCTACAACAGGGATAGTGGCTACACCTTC.

CDR3 amino acids: CASSFSPGANVLTF. Here the CDR3 DNA reads TGTGCCAGCAGCTTTAGTCCTGGGGCCAACGTCCTGACTTTC. This sequence joins TRBV7-8 and TRBJ2-6, with D unclear. CDR3 length: 14 residues. Germline CDR1 reads SGHVS; CDR2 reads FQNEAQ. The germline V and J ends were trimmed by 3 bases and 2 bases, with 5 bases remaining between them.

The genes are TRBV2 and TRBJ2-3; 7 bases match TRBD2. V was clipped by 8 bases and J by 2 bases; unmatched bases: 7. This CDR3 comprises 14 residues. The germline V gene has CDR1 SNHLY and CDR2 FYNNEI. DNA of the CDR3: TGTGCCAGCCTATTGGGACTACCCACAGATACGCAGTATTTT. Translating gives CASLLGLPTDTQYF. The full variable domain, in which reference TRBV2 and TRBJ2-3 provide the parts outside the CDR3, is EPEVTQTPSHQVTQMGQEVILRCVPISNHLYFYWYRQILGQKVEFLVSFYNNEISEKSEIFDDQFSVERPDGSNFTLKIRSTKLEDSAMYFCASLLGLPTDTQYFGPGTRLTVL.

CDR3 sequence reads: CAITKQGITEAFF. CDR3 DNA sequence: TGTGCCATCACCAAGCAAGGAATTACTGAAGCTTTCTTT. V and J are TRBV10-3 and TRBJ1-1; D unclear. The CDR3 covers 13 residues. The V end was cut by 7 bases, the J end by 5 bases, with 14 bases between. The V gene's germline CDR1 is ENHRY and CDR2 SYGVKD.

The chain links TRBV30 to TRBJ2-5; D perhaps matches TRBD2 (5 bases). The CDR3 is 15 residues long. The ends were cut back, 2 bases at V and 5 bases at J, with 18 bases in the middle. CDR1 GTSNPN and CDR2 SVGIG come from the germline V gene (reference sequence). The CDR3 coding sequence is TGTGCCTGGAGTACAAGGGTCGGGGAATGGGAGACCCAGTACTTC. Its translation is CAWSTRVGEWETQYF.

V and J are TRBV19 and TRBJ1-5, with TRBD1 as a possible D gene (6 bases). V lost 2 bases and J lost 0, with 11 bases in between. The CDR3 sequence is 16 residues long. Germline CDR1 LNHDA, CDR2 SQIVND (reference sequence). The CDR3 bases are TGTGCCAGTAGTATACAGGGGATTAATAGCAATCAGCCCCAGCATTTT. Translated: CASSIQGINSNQPQHF. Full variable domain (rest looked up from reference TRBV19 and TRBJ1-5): DGGITQSPKYLFRKEGQNVTLSCEQNLNHDAMYWYRQDPGQGLRLIYYSQIVNDFQKGDIAEGYSVSREKKESFPLTVTSAQKNPTAFYLCASSIQGINSNQPQHFGDGTRLSIL.

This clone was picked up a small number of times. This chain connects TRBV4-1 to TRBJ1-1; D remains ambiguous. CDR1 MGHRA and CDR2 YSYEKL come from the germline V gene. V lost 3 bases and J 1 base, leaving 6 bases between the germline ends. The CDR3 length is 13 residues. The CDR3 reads CASSHAENTEAFF. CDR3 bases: TGCGCCAGCAGCCACGCAGAGAACACTGAAGCTTTCTTT.

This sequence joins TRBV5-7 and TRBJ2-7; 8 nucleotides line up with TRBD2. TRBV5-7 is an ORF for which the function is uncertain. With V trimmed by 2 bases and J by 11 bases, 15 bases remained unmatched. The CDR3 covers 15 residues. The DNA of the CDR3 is TGTGCCAGCAGCTTACCTCCGGGGGGGGCAGGAGGGGAGTACTTC. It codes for CASSLPPGGAGGEYF.

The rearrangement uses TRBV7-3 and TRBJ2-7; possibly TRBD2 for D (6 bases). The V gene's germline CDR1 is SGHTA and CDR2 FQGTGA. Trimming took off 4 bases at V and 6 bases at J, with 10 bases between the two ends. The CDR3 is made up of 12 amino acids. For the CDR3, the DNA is TGTGCCAGCAGCTGGCTAGCGTCCGAGCAGTACTTC. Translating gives CASSWLASEQYF.

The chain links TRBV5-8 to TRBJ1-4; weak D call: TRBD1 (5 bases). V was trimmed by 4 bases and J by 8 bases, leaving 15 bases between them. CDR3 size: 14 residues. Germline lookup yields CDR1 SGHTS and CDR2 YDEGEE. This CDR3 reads CASSHRGRKEKLFF. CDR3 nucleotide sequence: TGTGCCAGCAGCCACCGGGGGAGGAAGGAAAAACTGTTTTTT.

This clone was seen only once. CDR3 bases: TGTGCCAGCAGTTTCAACCGGGACAGGGGTCTCTACGAGCAGTACTTC. This codes for CASSFNRDRGLYEQYF. The gene calls are TRBV28 and TRBJ2-7, with 10 positions matching TRBD1. Trimming at V came to 3 bases and at J to 3 bases, leaving 8 bases not matched to a gene. CDR3 size: 16 residues. The germline V gene encodes CDR1 MDHEN and CDR2 SYDVKM.

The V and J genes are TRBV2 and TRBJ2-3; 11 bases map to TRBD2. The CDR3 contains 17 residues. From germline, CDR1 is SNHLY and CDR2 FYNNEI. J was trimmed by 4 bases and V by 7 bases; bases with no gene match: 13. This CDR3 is CASKSSTTSGSSDTQYF. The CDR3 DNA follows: TGTGCCAGCAAGAGCTCCACCACTAGCGGGAGTTCAGATACGCAGTATTTT.

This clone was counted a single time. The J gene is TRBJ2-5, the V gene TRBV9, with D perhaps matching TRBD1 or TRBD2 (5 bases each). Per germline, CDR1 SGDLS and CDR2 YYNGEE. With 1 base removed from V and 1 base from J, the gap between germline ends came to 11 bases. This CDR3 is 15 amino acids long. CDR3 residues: CASSVSPGPQETQYF. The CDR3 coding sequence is TGTGCCAGCAGCGTAAGCCCGGGGCCCCAAGAGACCCAGTACTTC.

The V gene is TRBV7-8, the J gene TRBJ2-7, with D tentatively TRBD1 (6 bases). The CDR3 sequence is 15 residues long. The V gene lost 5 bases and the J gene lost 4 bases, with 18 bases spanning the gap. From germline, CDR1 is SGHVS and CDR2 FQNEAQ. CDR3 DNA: TGTGCCAGCAGCCTTAACATGGGGGCGTCATACGAGCAGTACTTC. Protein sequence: CASSLNMGASYEQYF.

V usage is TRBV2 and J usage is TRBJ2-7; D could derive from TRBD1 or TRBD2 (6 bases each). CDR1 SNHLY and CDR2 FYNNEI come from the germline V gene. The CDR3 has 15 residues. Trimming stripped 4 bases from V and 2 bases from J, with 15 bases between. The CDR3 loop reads CASSGMGGGTYEQYF. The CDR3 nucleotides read TGTGCCAGCAGTGGAATGGGGGGCGGGACCTACGAGCAGTACTTC. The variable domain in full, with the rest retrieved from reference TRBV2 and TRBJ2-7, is EPEVTQTPSHQVTQMGQEVILRCVPISNHLYFYWYRQILGQKVEFLVSFYNNEISEKSEIFDDQFSVERPDGSNFTLKIRSTKLEDSAMYFCASSGMGGGTYEQYFGPGTRLTVT.

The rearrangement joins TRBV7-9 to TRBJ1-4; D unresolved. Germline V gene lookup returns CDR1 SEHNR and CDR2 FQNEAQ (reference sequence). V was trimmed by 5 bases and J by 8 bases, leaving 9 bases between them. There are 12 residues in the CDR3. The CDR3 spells CASSETNEKLFF. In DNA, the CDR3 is TGTGCCAGCAGCGAAACAAACGAAAAACTGTTTTTT.

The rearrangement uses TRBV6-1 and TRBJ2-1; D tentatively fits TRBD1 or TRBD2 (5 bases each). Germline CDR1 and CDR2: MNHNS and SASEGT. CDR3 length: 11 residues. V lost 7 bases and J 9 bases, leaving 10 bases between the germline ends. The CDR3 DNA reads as TGTGCCAGCACCCAAGGGACTGAGCAGTTCTTC. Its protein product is CASTQGTEQFF.

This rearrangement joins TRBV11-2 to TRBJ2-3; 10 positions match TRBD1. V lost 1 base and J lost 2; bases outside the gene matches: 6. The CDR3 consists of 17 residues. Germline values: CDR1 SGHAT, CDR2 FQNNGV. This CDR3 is CASSLGLGTGVTDTQYF. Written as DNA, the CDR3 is TGTGCCAGCAGCTTAGGTCTCGGGACAGGGGTCACAGATACGCAGTATTTT.

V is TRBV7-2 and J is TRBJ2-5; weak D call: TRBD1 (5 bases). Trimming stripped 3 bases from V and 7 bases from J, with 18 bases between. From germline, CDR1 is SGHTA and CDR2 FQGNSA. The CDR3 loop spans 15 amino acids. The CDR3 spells CASSLDYRRRGTQYF. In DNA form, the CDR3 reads TGTGCCAGCAGCTTGGATTACAGGCGTCGAGGGACCCAGTACTTC.

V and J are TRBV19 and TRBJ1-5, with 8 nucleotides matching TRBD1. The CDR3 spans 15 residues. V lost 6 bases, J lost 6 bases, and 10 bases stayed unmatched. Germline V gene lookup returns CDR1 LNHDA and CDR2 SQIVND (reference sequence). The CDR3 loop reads CASSRRGDRGQPQHF. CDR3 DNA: TGTGCCAGTAGCCGAAGAGGAGACAGGGGTCAGCCCCAGCATTTT.